The 27 T cell receptor beta chains below come from one sample, sequenced in a study of cytomegalovirus exposure and HLA in healthy donors. Profiled with immunoSEQ multiplex PCR; TCRdb holds only in-frame clones, not every one. In the table there are 150,000 or so clones, approximately 86% of which are singletons. The sequenced material came from PBMCs. These TCRs come from a young man in good health and CMV-seropositive.

The J gene is TRBJ2-7, the V gene TRBV27, with TRBD2 matching over 13 bases. CDR3 length equals 15 residues. From germline, CDR1 is MNHEY and CDR2 SMNVEV (reference sequence). With 6 bases clipped from V and 3 bases from J, the junction kept 5 bases outside the gene matches. CDR3 coding DNA: TGTGCCAGCAGGCTACTAGCGGGAGGGCTCTACGAGCAGTACTTC. It is translated as CASRLLAGGLYEQYF.

The chain has TRBV13 and TRBJ1-4; TRBD1 matches at 9 bases. This CDR3 comprises 16 residues. Trimming cost V 5 bases and J 7 bases; bases outside gene matches: 11. Looked up from germline, CDR1 is PRHDT and CDR2 is FYEKMQ (reference sequence). The CDR3 nucleotides are TGTGCCAGCAGCGACAGAACAGGGGGCGCCGGTGAAAAACTGTTTTTT. This sequence encodes CASSDRTGGAGEKLFF. The complete variable domain, with remaining parts taken from reference TRBV13 and TRBJ1-4, reads AAGVIQSPRHLIKEKRETATLKCYPIPRHDTVYWYQQGPGQDPQFLISFYEKMQSDKGSIPDRFSAQQFSDYHSELNMSSLELGDSALYFCASSDRTGGAGEKLFFGSGTQLSVL.

The chain couples TRBV25-1 to TRBJ1-2, with 8 bases fitting TRBD1. CDR3 size: 14 residues. The V segment lost 3 bases and the J segment 6 bases; nucleotides outside the gene matches: 6. Germline-derived CDR1 and CDR2 are MGHDK and SYGVNS. The chain's CDR3 is CASSDSGQGDGYTF. For the CDR3, the DNA is TGTGCCAGCAGTGACTCTGGACAGGGTGATGGCTACACCTTC.

The chain is built from TRBV27 and TRBJ2-6; D remains ambiguous. The CDR3 covers 13 residues. V dropped 5 bases and J dropped 2 bases, with 4 bases sitting between them. Germline loops: CDR1 MNHEY, CDR2 SMNVEV (reference sequence). In DNA, the CDR3 is TGTGCCAGCAGTACGGCTGGGGCCAACGTCCTGACTTTC. Its translation: CASSTAGANVLTF. Combining the CDR3 with reference TRBV27 and TRBJ2-6 gives the whole variable domain EAQVTQNPRYLITVTGKKLTVTCSQNMNHEYMSWYRQDPGLGLRQIYYSMNVEVTDKGDVPEGYKVSRKEKRNFPLILESPSPNQTSLYFCASSTAGANVLTFGAGSRLTVL.

The chain joins TRBV7-2 to TRBJ1-1; D is unresolved. The V gene's germline CDR1 is SGHTA and CDR2 FQGNSA. V lost 4 bases and J 4 bases, leaving 19 bases between the germline ends. This CDR3 contains 16 residues. The CDR3 sequence: CASSSPPTGRSTEAFF. The CDR3 DNA is TGTGCCAGCAGCTCCCCCCCTACGGGGAGGAGCACTGAAGCTTTCTTT.

CDR3 sequence reads: CASSLGASGGQETQYF. The CDR3 DNA sequence: TGCGCCAGCAGCTTGGGGGCTAGCGGGGGCCAAGAGACCCAGTACTTC. The V gene is TRBV5-1, the J gene TRBJ2-5, with TRBD2 matching 10 bases. With V trimmed by 0 bases and J by 1 base, 3 bases remained unmatched. The CDR3 runs 16 residues. Germline V gene data show CDR1 as SGHRS and CDR2 as YFSETQ. Based on the CDR3 plus reference TRBV5-1 and TRBJ2-5, the full variable domain is KAGVTQTPRYLIKTRGQQVTLSCSPISGHRSVSWYQQTPGQGLQFLFEYFSETQRNKGNFPGRFSGRQFSNSRSEMNVSTLELGDSALYLCASSLGASGGQETQYFGPGTRLLVL.

The chain is built from TRBV5-4 and TRBJ2-3; no reliable D call. The V gene's germline CDR1 is SGHNT and CDR2 YYREEE (reference sequence). The V gene lost 0 bases and the J gene lost 3 bases, with 5 bases spanning the gap. This CDR3 is 13 amino acids long. The CDR3 sequence: CASSLGTTDTQYF. For the CDR3, the DNA is TGTGCCAGCAGCTTGGGCACTACAGATACGCAGTATTTT. Variable domain in full (rest from reference TRBV5-4 and TRBJ2-3): ETGVTQSPTHLIKTRGQQVTLRCSSQSGHNTVSWYQQALGQGPQFIFQYYREEENGRGNFPPRFSGLQFPNYSSELNVNALELDDSALYLCASSLGTTDTQYFGPGTRLTVL.

The V gene is TRBV27, the J gene TRBJ2-6; D is possibly TRBD1 (6 bases). CDR1 MNHEY and CDR2 SMNVEV come from the germline V gene (reference sequence). V was cut by 5 bases and J by 13 bases, with 15 bases left in between. The length of the CDR3 is 13 residues. The CDR3 sequence: CASSPGTPQVLTF. Here the CDR3 DNA reads TGTGCCAGCAGTCCCGGGACACCACAAGTCCTGACTTTC.

The chain uses TRBV4-2 and TRBJ1-4; tentatively, D is TRBD1 (6 bases). The CDR3 contains 17 residues. Trimming left V 0 bases short and J 6 bases short, with 17 bases between. The germline V gene encodes CDR1 LGHNA and CDR2 YNFKEQ. CDR3 amino acids: CASSQDKGDNWDEKLFF. The CDR3 DNA reads TGTGCCAGCAGCCAAGATAAAGGGGACAATTGGGATGAAAAACTGTTTTTT.

The chain couples TRBV18 to TRBJ1-1, with D maybe TRBD1 (6 bases). The CDR3 has 17 amino acids. Germline V gives CDR1 KGHSH, CDR2 LQKENI. V was clipped by 0 bases and J by 0 bases, with 14 bases between them. The CDR3: CASSPPGKGGMNTEAFF. CDR3 bases: TGTGCCAGCTCACCACCCGGGAAGGGGGGGATGAACACTGAAGCTTTCTTT.

The chain couples TRBV19 to TRBJ2-7; 8 bases are a match to TRBD1. The CDR3 loop spans 15 amino acids. J gave up 3 bases and V 6 bases, and 10 bases lay outside the gene matches. Germline V gives CDR1 LNHDA, CDR2 SQIVND (reference sequence). CDR3 in amino acids: CASSPGQGVGYEQYF. The DNA of the CDR3 is TGTGCCAGTAGCCCAGGACAGGGAGTGGGCTACGAGCAGTACTTC.

The chain couples TRBV4-3 to TRBJ1-4, with D possibly TRBD1 on 6 matching bases. Germline-derived CDR1 and CDR2 are LGHNA and YSLEER. Trimming cost V 2 bases and J 8 bases, with 15 bases left between them. The CDR3 contains 15 residues. The CDR3 DNA reads as TGCGCCAGCAGCCAACCTACAGGGAATAAAGAAAAACTGTTTTTT. Residues: CASSQPTGNKEKLFF.

This chain joins TRBV6-1 and TRBJ1-5; weak D call: TRBD1 (5 bases). This CDR3 is built from 12 residues. CDR1 and CDR2 (germline): MNHNS, SASEGT. With 8 bases removed from V and 5 bases from J, the gap between germline ends came to 10 bases. The CDR3 sequence: CASGAGYQPQHF. In DNA, the CDR3 is TGTGCCAGCGGGGCAGGGTATCAGCCCCAGCATTTT.

This clone was counted only a few times. The chain combines TRBV6-1 with TRBJ1-6; D remains unclear. V lost 8 bases and J 9 bases, leaving 17 bases between the germline ends. Germline-derived CDR1 and CDR2 are MNHNS and SASEGT. The CDR3 extends over 14 amino acids. The CDR3 loop reads CASPEPGPLSPLHF. CDR3 bases: TGTGCCAGCCCCGAACCGGGTCCCCTTTCACCCCTCCACTTT.

This chain links TRBV7-2 with TRBJ2-7; 8 bases map to TRBD2. Germline loops: CDR1 SGHTA, CDR2 FQGNSA. V trimming: 2 bases; J trimming: 4 bases; junction bases outside the gene matches: 7. The CDR3 covers 15 residues. In nucleotides, the CDR3 is TGTGCCAGCAGCTTACGGGTTAGCGGGGATTACGAGCAGTACTTC. Translating gives CASSLRVSGDYEQYF.

The genes are TRBV28 and TRBJ2-5; D unresolved. Between the trimmed V and J ends, which lost 4 bases and 5 bases, there was a span of 8 bases. The CDR3 is 12 amino acids. CDR1 and CDR2 from the germline V gene are MDHEN and SYDVKM. The CDR3 DNA sequence: TGTGCCAGCAGTTCCCTCGGGGAGACCCAGTACTTC. Protein: CASSSLGETQYF.

The chain combines TRBV7-9 with TRBJ1-3, with D uncertain. CDR3 length: 15 amino acids. Germline CDR1 is SEHNR and CDR2 is FQNEAQ (reference sequence). The germline V and J ends were trimmed by 1 base and 0 bases, with 7 bases remaining between them. CDR3 in DNA: TGTGCCAGCAGCTTAGACGGGAACTCTGGAAACACCATATATTTT. Its protein product is CASSLDGNSGNTIYF.

Comments on this clone: In the same sample, other DNA sequences code for this CDR3. The chain carries TRBV7-9 and TRBJ1-5; possibly TRBD1 for D (5 bases). V was clipped by 6 bases and J by 2 bases, with 11 bases between them. In germline, CDR1 is SEHNR, CDR2 FQNEAQ (reference sequence). CDR3 length: 14 residues. DNA of the CDR3: TGTGCCAGCAGTCCCACAGGCGGCAATCAGCCCCAGCATTTT. It specifies CASSPTGGNQPQHF.

The chain carries TRBV6-5 and TRBJ2-4; D gene unclear. This CDR3 is built from 16 residues. With 0 bases removed from V and 3 bases from J, the gap between germline ends came to 12 bases. In germline, CDR1 is MNHEY, CDR2 SVGAGI. The CDR3 DNA is TGTGCCAGCAGTTACTCGGCAGGAAAAGGCAAAAACATTCAGTACTTC. The encoded protein is CASSYSAGKGKNIQYF.

V gene TRBV6-5 combines with J gene TRBJ2-2; 7 bases match TRBD1. CDR1 and CDR2 from the germline V gene are MNHEY and SVGAGI. This CDR3 is 15 amino acids long. V shed 6 bases, J shed 5 bases, and the junction held 9 bases outside the gene matches. This CDR3 reads CASSPQGVVTGELFF. CDR3 sequence (DNA): TGTGCCAGCAGCCCGCAGGGGGTTGTAACCGGGGAGCTGTTTTTT.

V is TRBV27 and J is TRBJ2-7, with TRBD1 as a possible D gene (6 bases). Germline V CDR1 and CDR2: MNHEY, SMNVEV (reference sequence). V was clipped by 3 bases and J by 5 bases, with 17 bases between them. This CDR3 contains 15 residues. In DNA form, the CDR3 reads TGTGCCAGCAGTTTCCTTACAGGGCTTGGAGACGAGCAGTACTTC. Protein product: CASSFLTGLGDEQYF.

The chain links TRBV7-2 to TRBJ2-1; TRBD2 might be the D (5 bases). Germline CDR1 and CDR2: SGHTA and FQGNSA. V was trimmed by 4 bases and J by 0 bases, leaving 13 bases between them. CDR3 size: 16 residues. The CDR3 loop is CASSSPLASSYNEQFF. The CDR3 DNA reads as TGTGCCAGCAGCTCTCCCCTAGCTAGCTCCTACAATGAGCAGTTCTTC.

The chain is built from TRBV30 and TRBJ1-2, with a weak D call TRBD1 (5 bases). This CDR3 is built from 13 residues. V dropped 0 bases and J dropped 6 bases, with 11 bases sitting between them. Germline V CDR1 and CDR2: GTSNPN, SVGIG (reference sequence). CDR3 amino acids: CAWSVLGGDGYTF. The CDR3 coding sequence is TGTGCCTGGAGTGTACTCGGAGGGGATGGCTACACCTTC.

This chain joins TRBV11-3 and TRBJ2-7, with TRBD2 matching over 7 bases. After removal of 8 bases from V and 7 bases from J, the junction contained 8 bases not matched to a gene. Germline V lookup: CDR1 SGHNT, CDR2 YENEEA. The CDR3 contains 12 residues. The CDR3 is CASGRDYTEQYF. In nucleotides, the CDR3 is TGTGCCAGCGGCCGGGACTATACTGAGCAGTACTTC.

Here the CDR3 DNA reads TGCGCCAGCAGCCAAGAAGGGTTCGGGAGCGCCTACGAGCAGTACTTC. Protein: CASSQEGFGSAYEQYF. V usage is TRBV4-1 and J usage is TRBJ2-7, with a possible D match to TRBD2 (6 bases). V lost 0 bases, J lost 2 bases, and 14 bases lay in between. The germline CDR1 and CDR2 sequences are MGHRA and YSYEKL. There are 16 residues in the CDR3.

The chain recombines TRBV4-1 with TRBJ2-1; 13 bases are shared with TRBD2. V lost 2 bases, J lost 8 bases, and 6 bases stayed unmatched. The length of the CDR3 is 16 residues. Per the germline V gene, CDR1 is MGHRA and CDR2 is YSYEKL. The CDR3 loop reads CASSQLLAGGHYEQFF. The DNA for the CDR3 is TGCGCCAGCAGCCAATTACTAGCGGGGGGGCACTATGAGCAGTTCTTC.

The J gene is TRBJ1-2, the V gene TRBV7-2; no definite D call. The CDR3 totals 13 residues. Trimming pared 7 bases from V and 7 bases from J, leaving 16 bases between. Germline V lookup: CDR1 SGHTA, CDR2 FQGNSA. The CDR3 region has the DNA TGTGCCAGCATCCTAGGTCGGGGTGGTGGCTACACCTTC. Translating it yields CASILGRGGGYTF.